This T cell receptor beta chain derives from a study of cytomegalovirus exposure and HLA in healthy donors. The V gene's germline CDR1 is SEHNR and CDR2 FQNEAQ (reference sequence). J was trimmed by 9 bases and V by 4 bases; bases with no gene match: 7. This CDR3 has 13 residues. The PCR employed 60 Vbeta primers together with 13 Jbeta primers. Produced via immunoSEQ multiplex PCR; TCRdb's table is partial and in-frame only. The sample has approximately 170,000 clones, 65% to 80% seen once. The sequenced sample consisted of PBMCs. The chain links TRBV7-9 to TRBJ2-5; 8 nucleotides agree with TRBD2. The source is a middle-aged woman in good health and CMV-seropositive. This CDR3 is CASSSAGREAQYF. DNA of the CDR3: TGTGCCAGCAGCTCCGCGGGGCGGGAGGCCCAGTACTTC.